The 15 T cell receptor beta chains below were found in one sample sequenced in a study of T cell responses to AZD1222 COVID-19 vaccine. Repertoires were generated with immunoSEQ multiplex PCR, while TCRdb's copy carries only in-frame clones and drops some. The repertoire holds tens of thousands of clones, roughly 90% seen once, with roughly 12% in the top ten. Here the sequenced sample was peripheral blood, taken 28 days after the second AZD1222 dose. Every receptor here comes from an adult who received the AZD1222 COVID-19 vaccine.

The chain joins TRBV29-1 to TRBJ1-2; TRBD1 matches at 12 bases. The CDR3 is made up of 14 amino acids. Germline trimming cut 5 bases from V and 2 bases from J; bases unmatched to any gene: 3. CDR1 is SQVTM and CDR2 is ANQGSEA in the germline V gene. CDR3 bases: TGCAGCGTTTCCGGGACAGGGGGCAACTATGGCTACACCTTC. The encoded protein is CSVSGTGGNYGYTF.

V is TRBV7-9 and J is TRBJ2-7, with 7 nucleotides matching TRBD1. The CDR3 contains 14 residues. Unmatched junction bases numbered 8, after V lost 5 bases and J lost 4 bases. Germline CDR1 is SEHNR and CDR2 is FQNEAQ (reference sequence). The DNA for the CDR3 is TGTGCCAGCAGCCCCCCCCCACAGGGGTACGAGCAGTACTTC. Translating it yields CASSPPPQGYEQYF.

The CDR3 coding sequence is TGTGCCAGCAGTCGGACAGGGGGGAACGAGCAGTACTTC. This translates into CASSRTGGNEQYF. This sequence joins TRBV7-9 and TRBJ2-7, with 10 bases that match TRBD1. The V and J ends lost 6 bases and 5 bases, in that order; junction bases with no gene match: 4. Germline CDR1 reads SEHNR; CDR2 reads FQNEAQ (reference sequence). This CDR3 region has 13 residues.

The chain employs TRBV5-1 and TRBJ2-7; 14 nucleotides line up with TRBD2. The CDR3 length is 17 residues. Trimming cost V 0 bases and J 6 bases; bases outside gene matches: 8. Germline CDR1 and CDR2: SGHRS and YFSETQ. CDR3 sequence (DNA): TGCGCCAGCAGCTTGGAGGGACTAGCGGGAGTCTATGGCGAGCAGTACTTC. This sequence encodes CASSLEGLAGVYGEQYF. The variable domain in full, completed from reference TRBV5-1 and TRBJ2-7, reads KAGVTQTPRYLIKTRGQQVTLSCSPISGHRSVSWYQQTPGQGLQFLFEYFSETQRNKGNFPGRFSGRQFSNSRSEMNVSTLELGDSALYLCASSLEGLAGVYGEQYFGPGTRLTVT.

V gene TRBV7-9 combines with J gene TRBJ1-6; tentatively, D is TRBD1 (5 bases). V lost 1 base to trimming and J lost 5 bases, with 6 bases between them. From germline, CDR1 is SEHNR and CDR2 FQNEAQ (reference sequence). The CDR3 totals 14 residues. The CDR3 loop reads CASSLETDNSPLHF. The CDR3 DNA reads as TGTGCCAGCAGCTTAGAGACAGATAATTCACCCCTCCACTTT.

This CDR3 is CATRGTSERTQYF. Here the CDR3 DNA reads TGTGCCACCAGAGGGACTAGCGAGCGGACCCAGTACTTC. This chain uses TRBV15 with TRBJ2-5; 10 nucleotides align to TRBD2. This CDR3 has 13 amino acids. With V trimmed by 6 bases and J by 7 bases, 5 bases remained unmatched. Per the germline V gene, CDR1 is LNHNV and CDR2 is YYDKDF (reference sequence).

V gene TRBV5-8 combines with J gene TRBJ1-4, with D possibly being TRBD1 (5 bases). Germline loops: CDR1 SGHTS, CDR2 YDEGEE. The ends were cut back, 5 bases at V and 7 bases at J, with 21 bases in the middle. The length of the CDR3 is 16 residues. The CDR3 loop reads CASSQLEGRRREKLFF. The CDR3 DNA is TGTGCCAGCAGTCAATTGGAGGGGAGGAGACGTGAAAAACTGTTTTTT.

This clone showed up just once. The chain recombines TRBV4-3 with TRBJ1-3; possible D gene TRBD1, 5 bases. The germline CDR1 and CDR2 sequences are LGHNA and YSLEER. Between the trimmed V and J ends, which lost 1 base and 4 bases, there was a span of 11 bases. This CDR3 is 15 amino acids long. The CDR3 spells CASSQVGAEGNTIYF. CDR3 nucleotides: TGCGCCAGCAGCCAAGTAGGGGCGGAGGGAAACACCATATATTTT.

This rearrangement joins TRBV9 to TRBJ1-2; D might be TRBD1 (5 bases). Germline assignment: CDR1 SGDLS and CDR2 YYNGEE. The CDR3 sequence is 11 residues long. Deletions cut 5 bases from V and 9 bases from J, with 11 bases between. CDR3 nucleotide sequence: TGTGCCAGCAGGTCCGGGGGAAGCTACACCTTC. This gives the protein CASRSGGSYTF.

This clone was recorded once. V gene TRBV7-2 combines with J gene TRBJ2-7, with TRBD2 matching over 9 bases. Trimming took 4 bases from V and 2 from J; bases not matched to a gene: 3. The CDR3 covers 14 residues. In germline, CDR1 is SGHTA, CDR2 FQGNSA. CDR3 nucleotides: TGTGCCAGCAGCTGGACTAGCGCTGCCTACGAGCAGTACTTC. Translating gives CASSWTSAAYEQYF.

This clone appeared a few times. CDR3 bases: TGTGCCATCAGCGGGACTTCTGGGGGCAATCAGCCCCAGCATTTT. Its translation: CAISGTSGGNQPQHF. The V call is TRBV10-3, the J call TRBJ1-5; the D gene is possibly TRBD1 (5 bases). The CDR3 spans 15 residues. Germline assignment: CDR1 ENHRY and CDR2 SYGVKD. Trimming removed 6 bases at V and 2 bases at J, with 14 bases between.

This chain links TRBV4-2 with TRBJ2-7; 10 bases are shared with TRBD1. In germline, CDR1 is LGHNA, CDR2 YNFKEQ. Losses at the gene ends were 0 bases for V and 0 bases for J; bases not matched to a gene: 14. The CDR3 is 20 residues long. The CDR3 sequence: CASSQEELPGQGFPSYEQYF. DNA for the CDR3: TGTGCCAGCAGCCAAGAAGAGCTACCGGGACAGGGGTTCCCCTCCTACGAGCAGTACTTC.

The chain couples TRBV2 to TRBJ1-1; the D is unclear. V was pared by 4 bases and J by 4 bases, with 10 bases between. CDR1 SNHLY and CDR2 FYNNEI come from the germline V gene. The CDR3 contains 13 residues. The CDR3 reads CASSGESLTEAFF. CDR3 nucleotides: TGTGCCAGCAGTGGGGAGTCCCTCACTGAAGCTTTCTTT.

The chain carries TRBV11-3 and TRBJ1-2; tentatively, D is TRBD1 (6 bases). The V gene's germline CDR1 is SGHNT and CDR2 YENEEA. The V end was cut by 8 bases, the J end by 3 bases, with 10 bases between. The CDR3 consists of 12 residues. The CDR3: CASGGQDYGYTF. CDR3 DNA sequence: TGTGCCAGCGGGGGCCAGGACTATGGCTACACCTTC.

This chain joins TRBV2 and TRBJ1-4; D is uncertain. The CDR3 length is 15 residues. V was cut by 6 bases and J by 5 bases, with 16 bases left in between. The germline V gene encodes CDR1 SNHLY and CDR2 FYNNEI. CDR3 region: CASSAIGRLNEKLFF. CDR3 bases: TGTGCCAGCAGCGCAATAGGACGGCTAAATGAAAAACTGTTTTTT.